The 13 T cell receptor beta chains below come from one sample, sequenced in a study of cytomegalovirus exposure and HLA in healthy donors. Sequencing was performed with immunoSEQ multiplex PCR; in TCRdb, only in-frame clones are kept and a portion is missing. The data show more than 45,000 clones, with roughly nine tenths seen just once and roughly 15% held by the top ten. The sequencing sample was made of PBMCs. The receptor set was obtained from a woman younger than 35 in good health and CMV-seronegative.

This chain links TRBV7-6 with TRBJ2-7; TRBD2 matches at 7 bases. This CDR3 comprises 16 residues. Per germline, CDR1 SGHVS and CDR2 FNYEAQ. The V gene end was trimmed by 1 base and the J gene end by 0 bases; junction bases not matched to a gene: 6. CDR3 DNA sequence: TGTGCCAGCAGCTTAGATGCCGGGACTATCTCCTACGAGCAGTACTTC. Translated, it gives CASSLDAGTISYEQYF.

This rearrangement joins TRBV5-6 to TRBJ1-2; 8 bases map to TRBD1. Losses at the gene ends were 0 bases for V and 3 bases for J; bases not matched to a gene: 7. CDR1 SGHDT and CDR2 YYEEEE come from the germline V gene. There are 16 residues in the CDR3. The CDR3 here is CASSLGNDRGDYGYTF. In DNA, the CDR3 is TGTGCCAGCAGCTTGGGGAACGACAGGGGAGACTATGGCTACACCTTC.

The V call is TRBV9, the J call TRBJ2-1, with TRBD2 matching 12 bases. The CDR3 sequence is 15 residues long. V was clipped by 2 bases and J by 7 bases; unmatched bases: 4. Germline assignment: CDR1 SGDLS and CDR2 YYNGEE. The CDR3 coding sequence is TGTGCCAGCAGCGTCGGACTAGCGGGATTTAATGAGCAGTTCTTC. Translated, it gives CASSVGLAGFNEQFF.

V usage is TRBV13 and J usage is TRBJ2-1; no reliable D call. CDR3 length: 18 residues. CDR1 is PRHDT, CDR2 FYEKMQ, per germline (reference sequence). V was clipped by 6 bases and J by 0 bases, with 21 bases between them. CDR3 in amino acids: CASSSRPYTTHSYNEQFF. The CDR3 region has the DNA TGTGCCAGCAGTTCCCGGCCATACACGACACACTCCTACAATGAGCAGTTCTTC.

The chain uses TRBV7-2 and TRBJ2-3, with TRBD2 as a possible D gene (5 bases). V was shortened by 2 bases and J by 8 bases, with 17 bases between the two germline ends. The length of the CDR3 is 15 residues. The germline V gene has CDR1 SGHTA and CDR2 FQGNSA. The CDR3 DNA reads as TGTGCCAGCAGCTTATGGAACACCTTCGGAGGTACGCAGTATTTT. Amino acid sequence: CASSLWNTFGGTQYF.

The J gene is TRBJ1-6, the V gene TRBV4-1, with 9 bases identical to TRBD1. V lost 0 bases to trimming and J lost 7 bases; unmatched junction nucleotides: 4. CDR3 length: 16 residues. Per the germline V gene, CDR1 is MGHRA and CDR2 is YSYEKL. The CDR3 nucleotides are TGCGCCAGCAGCCAAGAATCGGGACAGGGCAATTCACCCCTCCACTTT. Protein: CASSQESGQGNSPLHF.

The V gene is TRBV28, the J gene TRBJ2-1; TRBD2 matches 8 bases. Germline assignment: CDR1 MDHEN and CDR2 SYDVKM. The CDR3 runs to 16 residues. V lost 4 bases, J lost 4 bases, and 9 bases stayed unmatched. Here the CDR3 DNA reads TGTGCCAGCAGTTCAATGGTAGCGGGACGTTACAATGAGCAGTTCTTC. Its translation is CASSSMVAGRYNEQFF.

The chain combines TRBV6-5 with TRBJ1-5; D gene unclear. The CDR3 is made up of 13 amino acids. From germline, CDR1 is MNHEY and CDR2 SVGAGI. V shed 4 bases and J shed 4 bases, with 8 bases lying between them. The CDR3 DNA sequence: TGTGCCAGCAGTTTACGGGGAAATCAGCCCCAGCATTTT. Amino acids: CASSLRGNQPQHF.

The V call is TRBV30, the J call TRBJ1-2; D is ambiguous. Germline V CDR1 and CDR2: GTSNPN, SVGIG (reference sequence). The CDR3 loop spans 12 amino acids. Trimming pared 5 bases from V and 2 bases from J, leaving 9 bases between. The CDR3 loop is CAWAGRNYGYTF. CDR3 bases: TGTGCCTGGGCCGGCAGGAACTATGGCTACACCTTC. The whole variable domain, filled in from reference TRBV30 and TRBJ1-2, reads SQTIHQWPATLVQPVGSPLSLECTVEGTSNPNLYWYRQAAGRGLQLLFYSVGIGQISSEVPQNLSASRPQDRQFILSSKKLLLSDSGFYLCAWAGRNYGYTFGSGTRLTVV.

The genes are TRBV4-1 and TRBJ1-6; D unresolved. V lost 1 base and J 5 bases, leaving 6 bases between the germline ends. This CDR3 contains 14 residues. The germline gives CDR1 MGHRA, CDR2 YSYEKL. This CDR3 is CASSQAYHNSPLHF. As DNA, the CDR3 is TGCGCCAGCAGCCAAGCCTACCATAATTCACCCCTCCACTTT.

V usage is TRBV5-1 and J usage is TRBJ1-1, with 7 bases aligning to TRBD1. The CDR3 loop spans 15 amino acids. Germline CDR1 SGHRS, CDR2 YFSETQ. Trimming took 4 bases from V and 5 from J; bases not matched to a gene: 11. In nucleotides, the CDR3 is TGCGCCAGCAGCAGTTGGACAGGCAAGGGGACTGAAGCTTTCTTT. Its protein product is CASSSWTGKGTEAFF.

The V call is TRBV28, the J call TRBJ2-2; 7 bases align to TRBD2. Germline-derived CDR1 and CDR2 are MDHEN and SYDVKM. J lost 2 bases, V lost 3 bases, and 6 bases had no gene match. The CDR3 runs to 16 residues. The CDR3: CASSFAREVNTGELFF. CDR3 bases: TGTGCCAGCAGTTTCGCTCGGGAGGTAAACACCGGGGAGCTGTTTTTT.

This chain connects TRBV14 to TRBJ2-2; a possible D gene is TRBD2 (7 bases). The CDR3 runs to 23 residues. Germline CDR1 and CDR2: SGHDN and FVKESK. Trimming took 0 bases from V and 0 from J, leaving 29 bases between them. As DNA, the CDR3 is TGTGCCAGCAGCCAAGAGGGGGGGTCGGGGGCCTGTCGTGGACCCACGAACACCGGGGAGCTGTTTTTT. Protein: CASSQEGGSGACRGPTNTGELFF.